The 29 T cell receptor beta chains given below trace back to one sample, sequenced in a study of cytomegalovirus exposure and HLA in healthy donors. PCR amplification relied on 60 Vbeta primers (plus 13 Jbeta primers). Data came from immunoSEQ multiplex PCR; TCRdb stores just in-frame clones and leaves some out. There are roughly 190,000 clones in the sample, with approximately 0.72% held by the top ten. The specimen sequenced was PBMCs. These receptors came from a woman in her late teens or twenties in good health and CMV-seropositive.

The chain links TRBV4-2 to TRBJ1-4; 11 positions agree with TRBD1. V shed 0 bases, J shed 3 bases, and the junction held 9 bases outside the gene matches. Germline CDR1 is LGHNA and CDR2 is YNFKEQ. The CDR3 is 19 residues long. CDR3 region: CASSQERTGGWRANEKLFF. The CDR3 bases are TGTGCCAGCAGCCAAGAAAGGACAGGGGGCTGGCGGGCTAATGAAAAACTGTTTTTT.

V and J are TRBV6-1 and TRBJ1-6; 8 bases match TRBD1. Unmatched junction bases numbered 4, after V lost 0 bases and J lost 9 bases. In germline, CDR1 is MNHNS, CDR2 SASEGT. This CDR3 has 15 residues. CDR3 sequence (DNA): TGTGCCAGCAGTGAAGCCTCAGGGGGCATTTCACCCCTCCACTTT. This sequence encodes CASSEASGGISPLHF.

The CDR3 sequence: CASSSSFQETQYF. CDR3 nucleotides: TGTGCCAGCAGCTCGAGCTTTCAAGAGACCCAGTACTTC. This sequence joins TRBV7-2 and TRBJ2-5; D remains unclear. The CDR3 has 13 amino acids. Germline lookup yields CDR1 SGHTA and CDR2 FQGNSA. V was shortened by 4 bases and J by 2 bases, with 8 bases between the two germline ends.

The rearrangement uses TRBV7-8 and TRBJ2-6, with D unresolved. The CDR3 extends over 19 amino acids. V lost 3 bases and J 0 bases, leaving 18 bases between the germline ends. Looked up from germline, CDR1 is SGHVS and CDR2 is FQNEAQ. The CDR3 sequence is CASSFYLGLTDSGANVLTF. CDR3 DNA: TGTGCCAGCAGCTTCTATTTGGGCCTAACAGACTCTGGGGCCAACGTCCTGACTTTC.

The chain is built from TRBV18 and TRBJ2-1; 13 bases match TRBD2. The germline CDR1 and CDR2 sequences are KGHSH and LQKENI. This CDR3 is 18 amino acids long. Unmatched junction bases numbered 5, after V lost 0 bases and J lost 3 bases. The CDR3 sequence is CASSPPGLAGPFYNEQFF. CDR3 bases: TGTGCCAGCTCACCACCGGGACTAGCGGGGCCTTTCTACAATGAGCAGTTCTTC.

The V gene is TRBV10-3, the J gene TRBJ2-7; 10 nucleotides line up with TRBD2. J lost 0 bases, V lost 6 bases, and 5 bases had no gene match. The germline V gene encodes CDR1 ENHRY and CDR2 SYGVKD. CDR3 size: 15 residues. As DNA, the CDR3 is TGTGCCATCAGGGGGACTAGCGAGAGCTCCTACGAGCAGTACTTC. Its protein is CAIRGTSESSYEQYF.

The V gene is TRBV5-1, the J gene TRBJ1-1; D is undetermined. Germline V gene lookup returns CDR1 SGHRS and CDR2 YFSETQ. Trimming took 0 bases from V and 3 from J, leaving 6 bases between them. The CDR3 sequence is 13 residues long. The CDR3 DNA reads TGCGCCAGCAGCTTGGGGCACGACACTGAAGCTTTCTTT. It specifies CASSLGHDTEAFF.

V and J are TRBV4-1 and TRBJ1-5; D is ambiguous. CDR1 is MGHRA and CDR2 is YSYEKL in the germline V gene. The CDR3 runs 15 residues. Trimming pared 3 bases from V and 6 bases from J, leaving 15 bases between. The CDR3 region is CASSHAKGAGQPQHF. The CDR3 DNA sequence: TGCGCCAGCAGCCACGCCAAAGGAGCCGGTCAGCCCCAGCATTTT.

The rearrangement uses TRBV19 and TRBJ1-2; 7 bases are shared with TRBD1. V shed 4 bases, J shed 2 bases, and the junction held 4 bases outside the gene matches. Looked up from germline, CDR1 is LNHDA and CDR2 is SQIVND (reference sequence). The CDR3 covers 14 residues. For the CDR3, the DNA is TGTGCCAGTAGTAACCGGGACAGCAACTATGGCTACACCTTC. This codes for CASSNRDSNYGYTF.

On this clone itself: At one of its ends the junction is not consistent with the germline gene, which may arise from a read error. The chain is built from TRBV6-5 and TRBJ2-1; 9 bases are a match to TRBD2. Per the germline V gene, CDR1 is MNHEY and CDR2 is SVGAGI. This CDR3 is built from 15 residues. The CDR3 loop reads CASSSPGLASYERFF. DNA of the CDR3: TGTGCCAGCAGTTCCCCGGGACTAGCAAGCTATGAGCGGTTCTTC.

The CDR3 nucleotides are TGTGCCAGCAGCTTAGGTATCCTAGCGGGAGGCACAGATACGCAGTATTTT. Its translation is CASSLGILAGGTDTQYF. V usage is TRBV7-2 and J usage is TRBJ2-3; the match to TRBD2 covers 10 bases. The CDR3 is 17 residues long. Trimming removed 1 base from V and 1 base from J; junction bases left unmatched: 5. Germline V CDR1 and CDR2: SGHTA, FQGNSA.

The chain employs TRBV5-6 and TRBJ2-5, with 10 bases lining up with TRBD2. The ends lost 2 bases at V and 4 bases at J; junction bases unmatched: 2. The CDR3 is 14 residues long. CDR1 and CDR2 from the germline V gene are SGHDT and YYEEEE. CDR3 region: CASSLAGGRETQYF. CDR3 nucleotide sequence: TGTGCCAGCAGCTTAGCGGGAGGGAGAGAGACCCAGTACTTC.

V and J are TRBV5-4 and TRBJ2-7; 7 bases align to TRBD2. This CDR3 region has 15 residues. Looked up from germline, CDR1 is SGHNT and CDR2 is YYREEE (reference sequence). V was clipped by 1 base and J by 2 bases; unmatched bases: 6. The CDR3 DNA reads as TGTGCCAGCAGCTTGCGCGCTAGCGGCACCTACGAGCAGTACTTC. Protein product: CASSLRASGTYEQYF.

The V call is TRBV30, the J call TRBJ2-1; 7 nucleotides line up with TRBD2. The CDR3 runs to 18 residues. Trimming at V came to 0 bases and at J to 3 bases, leaving 14 bases not matched to a gene. CDR1 is GTSNPN, CDR2 SVGIG, per germline (reference sequence). In DNA, the CDR3 is TGTGCCTGGAGTGTACGGCAGGCGCTAGCGGAGCTCTACAATGAGCAGTTCTTC. Translated: CAWSVRQALAELYNEQFF.

The rearrangement uses TRBV9 and TRBJ2-3; weak D call: TRBD2 (5 bases). The germline V gene encodes CDR1 SGDLS and CDR2 YYNGEE. This CDR3 contains 15 residues. V lost 6 bases to trimming and J lost 3 bases, with 17 bases between them. The CDR3 bases are TGTGCCAGCACCGGAGGAGGAGCCCCAACAGATACGCAGTATTTT. This translates into CASTGGGAPTDTQYF.

The genes are TRBV7-2 and TRBJ2-7, with 15 bases matching TRBD2. Germline V gene lookup returns CDR1 SGHTA and CDR2 FQGNSA. Losses at the gene ends were 5 bases for V and 4 bases for J; bases not matched to a gene: 12. This CDR3 has 18 amino acids. The CDR3 region is CASSPSPGLAGGGYEQYF. The CDR3 nucleotides read TGTGCCAGCAGCCCATCCCCGGGACTAGCGGGAGGAGGTTACGAGCAGTACTTC.

The chain recombines TRBV7-2 with TRBJ1-1; D unclear. There are 14 residues in the CDR3. Trimming took 3 bases from V and 1 from J, leaving 9 bases between them. Per germline, CDR1 SGHTA and CDR2 FQGNSA. The CDR3 region has the DNA TGTGCCAGCAGCTTGGTTCTATCGAACACTGAAGCTTTCTTT. Translated: CASSLVLSNTEAFF.

The J gene is TRBJ2-1, the V gene TRBV5-1; TRBD1 agrees at 9 bases. Germline loops: CDR1 SGHRS, CDR2 YFSETQ. The junction had 8 bases not matched to a gene; V was cut back by 4 bases and J by 0 bases. CDR3 length equals 17 residues. In DNA, the CDR3 is TGCGCCAGCAGCGCGGACAGGGGTCTCAGCTCCTACAATGAGCAGTTCTTC. This encodes CASSADRGLSSYNEQFF.

The chain couples TRBV10-2 to TRBJ1-1, with D uncertain. Trimming left V 6 bases short and J 4 bases short, with 21 bases between. The germline CDR1 and CDR2 sequences are WSHSY and SAAADI. The CDR3 is 16 residues long. The CDR3 sequence: CASRLPGDRVGTEAFF. The CDR3 DNA sequence: TGCGCCAGCAGACTACCCGGGGATAGAGTAGGCACTGAAGCTTTCTTT.

The chain links TRBV7-9 to TRBJ2-1, with D perhaps TRBD1 (6 bases). The germline V gene encodes CDR1 SEHNR and CDR2 FQNEAQ (reference sequence). The ends were cut back, 5 bases at V and 8 bases at J, with 13 bases in the middle. The CDR3 is 13 amino acids. The CDR3 bases are TGTGCCAGCAGCCGAAACTCAGGGGATGAGCAGTTCTTC. Protein: CASSRNSGDEQFF.

V usage is TRBV4-1 and J usage is TRBJ2-5, with D maybe TRBD1 (6 bases). CDR3 size: 17 residues. Germline assignment: CDR1 MGHRA and CDR2 YSYEKL. The V and J ends lost 0 bases and 3 bases respectively, with 17 bases between them. The CDR3 spells CASSQDLAVAGEETQYF. The CDR3 DNA follows: TGCGCCAGCAGCCAAGATCTTGCGGTGGCAGGGGAAGAGACCCAGTACTTC.

The V call is TRBV7-9, the J call TRBJ1-1; no clear D. Trimming left V 2 bases short and J 5 bases short, with 6 bases between. The CDR3 contains 12 residues. Germline V gives CDR1 SEHNR, CDR2 FQNEAQ (reference sequence). CDR3 nucleotide sequence: TGTGCCAGCAGCTTACGGGGTACTGAAGCTTTCTTT. Translation: CASSLRGTEAFF.

This chain links TRBV10-3 with TRBJ1-1; possibly TRBD1 for D (6 bases). Germline values: CDR1 ENHRY, CDR2 SYGVKD. Trimming left V 9 bases short and J 4 bases short, with 15 bases between. CDR3 size: 13 residues. The CDR3 DNA reads TGTGCCATTGCGACAGGTCCGGCCACTGAAGCTTTCTTT. This translates into CAIATGPATEAFF.

The rearrangement uses TRBV29-1 and TRBJ2-7; 8 bases match TRBD1. Per germline, CDR1 SQVTM and CDR2 ANQGSEA. V was clipped by 7 bases and J by 2 bases; unmatched bases: 4. CDR3 size: 12 residues. The CDR3 region has the DNA TGCAGCGCCAGGACAGGGCCCTACGAGCAGTACTTC. It encodes CSARTGPYEQYF.

The chain employs TRBV5-1 and TRBJ2-7; 10 bases fit TRBD2. The ends lost 6 bases at V and 4 bases at J; junction bases unmatched: 16. The germline CDR1 and CDR2 sequences are SGHRS and YFSETQ. The CDR3 has 17 residues. Here the CDR3 reads CASTLSPISGRVYEQYF. The CDR3 DNA reads TGCGCCAGCACCTTATCGCCCATAAGCGGGAGGGTTTACGAGCAGTACTTC.

The chain carries TRBV30 and TRBJ2-3; tentative D call: TRBD1 (6 bases). Per the germline V gene, CDR1 is GTSNPN and CDR2 is SVGIG (reference sequence). The CDR3 has 15 amino acids. V was trimmed by 4 bases and J by 1 base, leaving 15 bases between them. Written as DNA, the CDR3 is TGTGCCTGGAATCAGGGGATTACAGGCACAGATACGCAGTATTTT. Protein: CAWNQGITGTDTQYF.

The chain carries TRBV6-1 and TRBJ1-4; D gene unclear. The CDR3 covers 14 residues. CDR1 is MNHNS, CDR2 SASEGT, per germline. Trimming left V 5 bases short and J 6 bases short, with 13 bases between. The CDR3 nucleotides read TGTGCCAGCAGTAAGAACCCGAGGGATGAAAAACTGTTTTTT. Its protein is CASSKNPRDEKLFF.

This sequence joins TRBV4-2 and TRBJ2-3; 11 bases align to TRBD2. The CDR3 consists of 18 residues. The J segment lost 5 bases and the V segment lost 4 bases, leaving 14 bases of the junction unmatched. Germline CDR1 LGHNA, CDR2 YNFKEQ. The CDR3 here is CASSLNGGLAGGQDTQYF. Here the CDR3 DNA reads TGTGCCAGCAGCCTCAACGGAGGCCTAGCGGGAGGCCAAGATACGCAGTATTTT.

The chain is built from TRBV6-1 and TRBJ1-1; D remains ambiguous. Trimming cost V 6 bases and J 0 bases, with 14 bases left between them. CDR1 MNHNS and CDR2 SASEGT come from the germline V gene. The CDR3 runs 15 residues. CDR3 loop: CASRQEPVMNTEAFF. CDR3 coding DNA: TGTGCCAGCAGGCAGGAACCCGTTATGAACACTGAAGCTTTCTTT.